This T cell receptor (beta chain) comes out of a study of T cells in Graves' hyperthyroidism and ophthalmopathy (dated by TCRdb to the late 2010s). About the full investigation: Peripheral blood samples were taken at the time of initial diagnosis, prior to any treatment. An independent validation cohort of 18 to 20 hyperthyroidism patients and roughly 16 patients who later progressed to ophthalmopathy tested prospective prediction of ophthalmopathy. The roughly 100 discovery patients were divided at random into training and test sets in a 7:3 ratio. TCR V-J signatures able to tell the groups apart were searched for in a discovery cohort of approximately 95 patients, of whom around 43 had Graves' ophthalmopathy and around 56 had stable Graves' hyperthyroidism. In addition, the study compared T-cell repertoires in thyroid tissue and in blood from over 5 Graves' hyperthyroidism patients. The paper reports TCR Vbeta CDR3 sequencing of approximately 130 peripheral blood samples: approximately 41 ophthalmopathy, under 80 hyperthyroidism and approximately 17 progressor patients. Once sampling was done, hyperthyroidism patients were given methimazole at a starting dose of 30 mg daily, whereas ophthalmopathy patients were given high-dose intravenous methylprednisolone.

The TCR beta CDR3 regions were amplified from RNA transcripts. A first-round RT-PCR of the TCR CDR3 used the HTBI primer set with the Qiagen OneStep RT-PCR kit. The libraries were constructed in a second round of multiplex PCR and then size-selected and purified. The libraries were sequenced on an Illumina HiSeq2000 using paired-end 100 bp reads. The published analysis was carried out like this. SOAPnuke was used to process the raw data, throwing out any read that contained adapters or uncalled bases, had a mean Phred below 15, or lacked an exact constant-primer or identifier match. COPE v1.2.5 was used to merge high-quality paired reads, and clonotypes were defined as unique nucleotide sequences. Clonotypes were aligned to IMGT TRBV, TRBD and TRBJ reference segments using MiTCR v1.1. Analysis was restricted to V-J combinations with a frequency above 0.0001, which covered roughly 99% of repertoires. The TCS score was defined as the ratio of F50 (clonal expansion) to E x V (chaos), calculated using BLOSUM62-based TCRdist between CDR3 peptides within each V-J. Welch's t-statistics and random forest reduced around 520 V-J features to about 13, which were used in a naive Bayes classifier (R e1071). TCRdb took the public reads, trimmed them with fastp at Q25, ran MiXCR for clone calling and kept in-frame beta chains. Each record represents a unique CDR3 protein, reported with the most common genes and DNA among its rows. The V and J calls, along with clone size, are taken from TCRdb and not from the paper's own processing. A total of a few hundred thousand distinct CDR3 sequences appear in this sample, roughly a sixth of them only once. The leading ten clones occupy under 3.5% of the sample.

Including the terminal cysteine and phenylalanine, the CDR3 comprises 16 residues. Solely the CDR3 DNA is kept, with 48 bases framed from the first base. CDR1 and CDR2 were assigned from the germline V gene as SGHAT and FQNNGV. V was cut back by 5 bases and J by 8 bases, leaving a gap of 23 bases between them. Overall study outcomes, separate from this receptor: Ophthalmopathy was separated from stable hyperthyroidism by a 13 V-J signature model, with 85% to 90% sensitivity and 81% to 82% specificity obtained in cross-validation and 80%/75% obtained in testing. In validation, progression to ophthalmopathy was predicted by the model with nearly 71% sensitivity and nearly 75% specificity, a median of about 6.4 months before onset. No statistical method was used to set the sample size in advance, and investigators knew the group allocation. Blood samples also contained most of the expanded thyroid clonotypes (frequency above 0.001), which suggests that blood repertoires may reflect thyroid immune responses.

Ophthalmopathy patients had moderately to severely active disease, with a Clinical Activity Score of 3 or more, a NOSPECS grade of 4 or more, and a disease duration of less than 3 months. Exclusion was applied to patients with uncontrolled infections, other autoimmune diseases, pregnancy or lactation. Diagnoses relied on clinical symptoms, serum thyroxine and TRAb, thyroid ultrasound and orbital computed tomography. PBMCs were separated from 8 to 10 ml of fresh peripheral blood using Ficoll-Paque density gradient centrifugation. Total RNA was extracted with Trizol reagent, and quality was checked on an Agilent 2100 Bioanalyzer. There are many counts of this clonotype. This clone's antigen is unknown. Base qualities are missing; no much larger clone stands one base away.

Sequencing used blood. The sequence joins TRBV11-2 to TRBJ2-3; the D segment may tentatively be TRBD1 or TRBD2, each giving 5 matched bases. This receptor was identified in a woman aged 40 to 49 with Graves' ophthalmopathy. The nucleotides read TGTGCCAGCAGCCAACTGCTGGGGGAAAAGGGCTTTACGCAGTATTTT. It translates as CASSQLLGEKGFTQYF.